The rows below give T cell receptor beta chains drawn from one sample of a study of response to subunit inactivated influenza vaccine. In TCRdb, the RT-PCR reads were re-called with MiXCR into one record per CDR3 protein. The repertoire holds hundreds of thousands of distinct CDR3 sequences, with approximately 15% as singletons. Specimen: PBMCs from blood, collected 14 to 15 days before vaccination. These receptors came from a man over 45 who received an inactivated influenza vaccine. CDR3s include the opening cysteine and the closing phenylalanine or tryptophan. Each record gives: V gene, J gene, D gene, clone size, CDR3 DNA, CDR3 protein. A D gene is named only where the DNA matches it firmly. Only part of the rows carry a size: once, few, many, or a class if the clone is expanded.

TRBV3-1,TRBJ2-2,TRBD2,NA,TGTGCCAGCAGCCAAGGGCCTAGCGGGAACACCGGGGAGCTGTTTTTT,CASSQGPSGNTGELFF
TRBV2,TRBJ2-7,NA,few,TGTGCCAGCAGTGAAGGAGGGTTCTACGAGCAGTACTTC,CASSEGGFYEQYF
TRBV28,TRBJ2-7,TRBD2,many,TGTGCCAGCAGTCTAGAAGCCGGATGGAGGACTAGCGGGCAGTACTTC,CASSLEAGWRTSGQYF
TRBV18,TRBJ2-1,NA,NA,TGTGCCAGCTCCCCGCCTGCCCGCGAGCAGTTCTTC,CASSPPAREQFF
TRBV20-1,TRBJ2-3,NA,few,TGCAGTGCTAGGGTCAGGGGAGGCACAGATACGCAGTATTTT,CSARVRGGTDTQYF
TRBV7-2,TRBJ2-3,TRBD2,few,TGTGCCAGCAGCCCGACTAGCGGATCTAGCACAGATACGCAGTATTTT,CASSPTSGSSTDTQYF
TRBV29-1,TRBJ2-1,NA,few,TGCAGCGTCCAAGGAGGAAGCTCCTACAATGAGCAGTTCTTC,CSVQGGSSYNEQFF
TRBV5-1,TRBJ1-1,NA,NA,TGCGCCAGCAGCTTGGATGAGGGCAGGGTTAACACTGAAGCTTTCTTT,CASSLDEGRVNTEAFF
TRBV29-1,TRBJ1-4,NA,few,TGCAGCGTCGCCGGGACGTTCGGTAATGAAAAACTGTTTTTT,CSVAGTFGNEKLFF
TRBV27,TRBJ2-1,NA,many,TGTGCCAGCAGTTTAGGAGGGGCGGACAATGAGCAGTTCTTC,CASSLGGADNEQFF
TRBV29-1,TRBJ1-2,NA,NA,TGCAGCGTTGAAGGACAGCAGAGGAGCTACACCTTC,CSVEGQQRSYTF
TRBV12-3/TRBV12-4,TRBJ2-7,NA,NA,TGTGCCAGCAGTTTATGGCTTCAAACCTACGAGCAGTACTTC,CASSLWLQTYEQYF
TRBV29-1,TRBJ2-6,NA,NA,TGCAGCGTTGCGGCTTACCGGGGCTCTGGGGCCAACGTCCTGACTTTC,CSVAAYRGSGANVLTF
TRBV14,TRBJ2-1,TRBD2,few,TGTGCCAGCAGCCAAATAGCGGGAGGGGGGAATGAGCAGTTCTTC,CASSQIAGGGNEQFF
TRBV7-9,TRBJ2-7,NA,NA,TGTGCCAGCAGCTTAGCGGAAGTAGGCTACGAGCAGTACTTC,CASSLAEVGYEQYF
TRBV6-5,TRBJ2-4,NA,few,TGTGCCAGCAGTTACGTTACAGGCCTAGCCAAAAACATTCAGTACTTC,CASSYVTGLAKNIQYF
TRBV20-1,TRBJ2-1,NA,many,TGCAGTGCTAGGGGACAGTGGACTAGCTCGCAGTTCTTC,CSARGQWTSSQFF
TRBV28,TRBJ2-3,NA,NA,TGTGCCAGCAGTTTTGTCCAATCGTGGGATACGCAGTATTTT,CASSFVQSWDTQYF
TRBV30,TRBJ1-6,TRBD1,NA,TGTGCCTGGACACTGGACAGGCAATCACCCCTCCACTTT,CAWTLDRQSPLHF
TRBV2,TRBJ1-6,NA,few,TGTGCCAGCAGAGACAAGAATTCACCCCTCCACTTT,CASRDKNSPLHF
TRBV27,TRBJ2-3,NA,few,TGTGCCAGCAGTTTAATAGGGACATCCCTTTTGCCTACGCAGTATTTT,CASSLIGTSLLPTQYF
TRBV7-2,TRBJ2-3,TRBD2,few,TGTGCCAGCAGCTTAGTCAGCGGGAGGCCTTACACAGATACGCAGTATTTT,CASSLVSGRPYTDTQYF
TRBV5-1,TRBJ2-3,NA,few,TGCGCCAGCAGTTGGGGGAGTAAGGCAGATACGCAGTATTTT,CASSWGSKADTQYF
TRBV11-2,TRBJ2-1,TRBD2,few,TGTGCCAGCAGCTTAGTCCTAGCGGGGGCCCTACGATACAATGAGCAGTTCTTC,CASSLVLAGALRYNEQFF
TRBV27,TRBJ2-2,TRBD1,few,TGTGCCAGCAGGTTACAGGGGGCCGGGGAGCTGTTTTTT,CASRLQGAGELFF
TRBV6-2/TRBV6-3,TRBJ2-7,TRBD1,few,TGTGCCAGCAGTTCAACCGGGACAGGGCCCCTCGAGCAGTACTTC,CASSSTGTGPLEQYF
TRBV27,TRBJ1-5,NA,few,TGTGCCACCGGCCCCCTGTCCGCAAATAGCAATCAGCCCCAGCATTTT,CATGPLSANSNQPQHF
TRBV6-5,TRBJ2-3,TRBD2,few,TGTGCCAGCAGTTACTCGGGTAGCGGGGGAATACTCACAGATACGCAGTATTTT,CASSYSGSGGILTDTQYF